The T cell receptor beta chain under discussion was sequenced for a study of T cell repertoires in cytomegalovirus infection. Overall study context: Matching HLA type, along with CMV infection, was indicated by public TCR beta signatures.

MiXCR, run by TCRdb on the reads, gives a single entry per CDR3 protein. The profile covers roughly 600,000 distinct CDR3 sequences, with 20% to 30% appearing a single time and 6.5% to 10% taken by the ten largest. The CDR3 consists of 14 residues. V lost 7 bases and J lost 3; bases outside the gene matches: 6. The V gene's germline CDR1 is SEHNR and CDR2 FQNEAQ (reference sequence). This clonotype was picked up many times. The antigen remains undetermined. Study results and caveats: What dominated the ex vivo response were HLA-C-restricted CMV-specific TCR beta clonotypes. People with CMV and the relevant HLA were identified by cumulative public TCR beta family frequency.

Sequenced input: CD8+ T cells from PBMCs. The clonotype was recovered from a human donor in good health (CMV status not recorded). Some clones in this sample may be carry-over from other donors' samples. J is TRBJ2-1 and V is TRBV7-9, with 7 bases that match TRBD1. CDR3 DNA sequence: TGTGCCAGCACAGGCAGGGGGAACTACAATGAGCAGTTCTTC. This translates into CASTGRGNYNEQFF.